The clone carrying this T cell receptor beta chain was detected only once. The source of the sample is a study of graft-versus-host responses after intestinal transplantation. About the research overall: Transplants were multivisceral, liver-intestinal, or isolated intestinal.

Sequenced by immunoSEQ multiplex PCR; TCRdb stores in-frame clones only, minus some. The sample consists of some 45,000 clones, around 96% of them appearing once. The sequencing used PBMCs, collected approximately 360 days after intestinal transplant. The TCR sequence derives from a human patient who received an intestinal transplant, so some T cells may come from the graft donor.

CDR3 loop: CASSYTRDYEQYF. The DNA of the CDR3 is TGTGCCAGCAGTTACACTAGGGACTACGAGCAGTACTTC. This chain links TRBV6-6 with TRBJ2-7; D is possibly TRBD2 (5 bases). There are 13 residues in the CDR3. V was pared by 2 bases and J by 3 bases, with 8 bases between. CDR1 MNHNY and CDR2 SVGAGI come from the germline V gene (reference sequence).